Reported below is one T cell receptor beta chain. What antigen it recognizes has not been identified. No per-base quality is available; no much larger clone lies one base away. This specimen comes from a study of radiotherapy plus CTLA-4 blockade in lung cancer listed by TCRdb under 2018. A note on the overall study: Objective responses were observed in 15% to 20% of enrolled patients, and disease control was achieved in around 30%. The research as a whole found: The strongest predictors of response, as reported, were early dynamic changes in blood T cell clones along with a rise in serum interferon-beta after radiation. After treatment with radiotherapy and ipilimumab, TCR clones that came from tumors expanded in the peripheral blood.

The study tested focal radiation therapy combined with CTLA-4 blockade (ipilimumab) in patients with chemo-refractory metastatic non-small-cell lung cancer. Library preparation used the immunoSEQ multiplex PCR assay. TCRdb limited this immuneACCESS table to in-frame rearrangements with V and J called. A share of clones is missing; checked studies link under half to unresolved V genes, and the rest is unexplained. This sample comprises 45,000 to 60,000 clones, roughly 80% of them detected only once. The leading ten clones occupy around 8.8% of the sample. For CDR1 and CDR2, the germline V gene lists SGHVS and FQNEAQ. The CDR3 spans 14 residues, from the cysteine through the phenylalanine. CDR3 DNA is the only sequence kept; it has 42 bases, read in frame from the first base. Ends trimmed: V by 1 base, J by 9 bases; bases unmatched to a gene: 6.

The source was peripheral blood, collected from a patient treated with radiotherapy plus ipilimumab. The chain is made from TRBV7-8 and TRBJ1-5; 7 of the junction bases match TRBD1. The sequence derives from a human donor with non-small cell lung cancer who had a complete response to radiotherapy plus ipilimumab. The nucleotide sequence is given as TGTGCCAGCAGCTTAGAAGGGGGCGTGCGGCCCCAGCATTTT. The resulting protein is CASSLEGGVRPQHF.